This is a list of T cell receptor beta chains from one sample in a study of T-cell reconstitution after alpha-beta-depleted transplantation in children. TCRdb processed the PCR reads anew with MiXCR; each CDR3 protein has one entry. Of hundreds of thousands of distinct CDR3 sequences detected, roughly 17% appear once; the ten largest clones hold around 0.96%. The source was PBMCs from the stem cell graft donor, collected from the stem cell graft. These receptors originate from a human donor who donated a stem cell graft to a child with acute myeloid leukemia. Both conserved end residues are part of each CDR3.

>TRBV7-2|TRBJ2-4
CASSLSASTAKNIQYF
>TRBV7-3|TRBJ1-2
CASSPGDRESYTF
>TRBV20-1|TRBJ2-5
CSARVMTQETQYF
>TRBV7-2|TRBJ2-1
CASSLLQGNEQFF
>TRBV20-1|TRBJ2-1
CSAGQSLGGKHEQFF
>TRBV29-1|TRBJ2-2
CSVARVVGELFF
>TRBV20-1|TRBJ1-1
CSTHLGSMNTEAFF
>TRBV29-1|TRBJ1-1
CSVEVPAGLNTEAFF
>TRBV5-1|TRBJ2-2
CATGGGRNTGELFF
>TRBV6-1|TRBJ2-5
CASATGLAAETQYF
>TRBV20-1|TRBJ1-1
CSARDLGRGDTEAFF
>TRBV19|TRBJ2-1
CASSIGQGIYNEQFF
>TRBV12-3/TRBV12-4|TRBJ1-2
CASRGKGTGLLSAYGYTF
>TRBV7-9|TRBJ1-2
CASSPGHLQTDGYTF
>TRBV7-9|TRBJ1-1
CASSGFANTEAFF
>TRBV4-3|TRBJ1-2
CASSQYRLRNYGYTF
>TRBV20-1|TRBJ1-2
CRARGTDGYTF
>TRBV20-1|TRBJ1-5
CSATRALNQPQHF
>TRBV24-1|TRBJ2-7
CATSDPRVGDAAYEQYF
>TRBV7-2|TRBJ2-5
CASSLSVGASGKETQYF
>TRBV7-2|TRBJ1-2
CASSYPPRGEEGYTF
>TRBV5-1|TRBJ1-2
CASRQGPNYGYTF
>TRBV7-3|TRBJ2-2
CASSSRGPNTGELFF
>TRBV12-3/TRBV12-4|TRBJ2-5
CASSATGQGEETQYF
>TRBV5-1|TRBJ1-1
CASSWGQGNTEAFF
>TRBV7-2|TRBJ2-3
CASSLTATSTDTQYF
>TRBV11-3|TRBJ2-2
CASSLEGYAGELFF
>TRBV10-3|TRBJ2-5
CAISESGISTGFYETQYF
>TRBV7-2|TRBJ2-3
CASSLGPWASDTQYF
>TRBV27|TRBJ2-1
CASSLPDRDREFANEQFF
>TRBV25-1|TRBJ2-5
CASSESLDWPETQYF
>TRBV11-3|TRBJ2-7
CASSLEGTGSYEQYF
>TRBV7-2|TRBJ2-1
CASSHDLGRHNEQFF
>TRBV11-2|TRBJ2-2
CASSQGTGWAGELFF
>TRBV18|TRBJ2-3
CASSPLRRGYLDTDTQYF
>TRBV30|TRBJ2-1
CAWGNRPDNEQFF
>TRBV20-1|TRBJ2-3
CSASPRDRVLTDTQYF
>TRBV20-1|TRBJ2-1
CSAPSPNMGYNEQFF
>TRBV12-3/TRBV12-4|TRBJ1-1
CASRPSPNTEAFF
>TRBV2|TRBJ2-1
CASKAGGSYNEQFF
>TRBV15|TRBJ1-1
CATSSQMTRGEAFF
>TRBV18|TRBJ2-7
CASSPRGTGISNEQYF
>TRBV10-3|TRBJ2-1
CAISERLAGGPRDNEQFF
>TRBV27|TRBJ1-1
CASSPNRATTEAFF
>TRBV20-1|TRBJ2-3
CSALNRASRTDTQYF
>TRBV24-1|TRBJ2-2
CATQRDTGELFF
>TRBV7-9|TRBJ1-4
CASSLSEDSEKLFF
>TRBV4-1|TRBJ1-6
CASSQKGGVNSPLHF
>TRBV12-3/TRBV12-4|TRBJ2-5
CASSLLQRGVGETQYF
>TRBV29-1|TRBJ1-2
CSVGASYGYTF
>TRBV28|TRBJ1-3
CASSSGGHLNTIYF
>TRBV29-1|TRBJ1-6
CSVATGHNSPLHF
>TRBV7-2|TRBJ2-1
CASSLSGGPLNEQFF
>TRBV20-1|TRBJ1-1
CSARVPGKLNTEAFF
>TRBV4-3|TRBJ2-7
CASSLGTVAEQYF
>TRBV20-1|TRBJ2-3
CSARDLAGEGGSTDTQYF